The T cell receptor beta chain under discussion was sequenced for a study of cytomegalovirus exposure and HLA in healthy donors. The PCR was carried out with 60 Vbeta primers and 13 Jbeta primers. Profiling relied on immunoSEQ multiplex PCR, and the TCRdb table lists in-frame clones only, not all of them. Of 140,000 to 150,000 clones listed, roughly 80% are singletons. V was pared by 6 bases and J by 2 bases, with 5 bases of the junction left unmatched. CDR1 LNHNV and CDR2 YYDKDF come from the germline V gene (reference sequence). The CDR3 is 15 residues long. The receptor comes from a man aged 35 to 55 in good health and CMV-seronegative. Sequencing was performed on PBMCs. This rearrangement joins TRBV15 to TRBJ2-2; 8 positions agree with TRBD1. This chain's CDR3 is CATRKDRANTGELFF. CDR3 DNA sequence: TGTGCCACCAGAAAGGACAGGGCAAACACCGGGGAGCTGTTTTTT.